A selection of T cell receptor beta chains follows, all from one sample in a study of vaccination effects on CD4 cells after COVID-19. TCRdb's table, derived via immunoSEQ multiplex PCR, lists solely in-frame clones and lacks some. The sample has 75,000 to 100,000 clones; over 70% are singletons. For these receptors, no antigen is known. The sequencing used CD4+ T cells from PBMCs cultured with HCoV-OC43 spike peptides, collected after COVID-19 vaccination. The source of these receptors is a human donor who received a COVID-19 vaccine. Both conserved end residues are part of each CDR3. D genes are given only for firm matches. Size values are once, few and many counts, or a class for expanded clones, and some rows have none.

d_call,clone_size,v_call,j_call,cdr3_nt,cdr3_aa
.,.,TRBV7-2,TRBJ1-2,TGTGCCAGCAGCTTCGGGGACATTTCAGGCTACACCTTC,CASSFGDISGYTF
.,.,TRBV14,TRBJ1-1,TGTGCCAGCAGCCCTTGGGGGCGCGGATCGACTGAAGCTTTCTTT,CASSPWGRGSTEAFF
.,.,TRBV15,TRBJ1-5,TGTGCCACCAGCAGAGACCCTTCTCAGCCCCAGCATTTT,CATSRDPSQPQHF
.,.,TRBV5-1,TRBJ2-3,TGCGCCAGCGCGCTTACAGCCACCACTGCCAGCACAGATACGCAGTATTTT,CASALTATTASTDTQYF
TRBD1,.,TRBV6-5,TRBJ1-1,TGTGCCAGCAACCGGGACAGGGGGGGGGTCAGTGAAGCTTTCTTT,CASNRDRGGVSEAFF
.,.,TRBV6-4,TRBJ2-1,TGTGCCAGCAGTGAAGCTCCTTCGACAGCGGGCCCCTACAATGAGCAGTTCTTC,CASSEAPSTAGPYNEQFF
.,few,TRBV5-1,TRBJ1-2,TGCGCCAGCAGCTTGGATGTAGACTATGGCTACACCTTC,CASSLDVDYGYTF
.,.,TRBV5-1,TRBJ2-4,TGCGCCAGCAGCTTAGAGGGAGGTAGGGCCAAAAACATTCAGTACTTC,CASSLEGGRAKNIQYF
.,.,TRBV4-1,TRBJ1-3,TGCGCCAGCAGCCGAGCAGAGAAGGTAGGGAGGGACACCATATATTTT,CASSRAEKVGRDTIYF
.,.,TRBV7-2,TRBJ1-6,TGTGCCAGCAGCTTATCAGGGTATGGTTCACCCCTCCACTTT,CASSLSGYGSPLHF
.,.,TRBV4-3,TRBJ1-2,TGCGCCAGCAGCCCGAACAGCAGGGGTTCTTATGGCTACACCTTC,CASSPNSRGSYGYTF
TRBD1,.,TRBV6-5,TRBJ2-1,TGTGCCAGCAGCTACGACAGGGGGCCTTACAATGAGCAGTTCTTC,CASSYDRGPYNEQFF
.,.,TRBV27,TRBJ1-2,TGTGCCAGCAGGAAGGGCTATGGCTACACCTTC,CASRKGYGYTF
.,few,TRBV6-2/TRBV6-3,TRBJ1-2,TGTGCCAGCAGTTACGCGGCAGGCTATGGCTACACCTTC,CASSYAAGYGYTF
.,.,TRBV6-1,TRBJ1-1,TGTGCCAGCAGTGAAGGGGGGTCCCGGACTGAAGCTTTCTTT,CASSEGGSRTEAFF
TRBD2,.,TRBV19,TRBJ2-2,TGTGCCAGTAGCCGGGGACTAGCGGGACCGAACACCGGGGAGCTGTTTTTT,CASSRGLAGPNTGELFF
.,.,TRBV5-1,TRBJ2-5,TGCGCCAGCAGCTTGTCACAGACCCCAGAGACCCAGTACTTC,CASSLSQTPETQYF
.,few,TRBV28,TRBJ1-2,TGTGCCAGCAGTCAACCTACAGGGTTTAACTATGGCTACACCTTC,CASSQPTGFNYGYTF
.,.,TRBV3-1/TRBV3-2,TRBJ2-1,TGTGCCAGCAGCCAAGAGTGGGTTATGTACAATGAGCAGTTCTTC,CASSQEWVMYNEQFF
.,.,TRBV18,TRBJ2-5,TGTGCCAGCTCACCCCCTTCTCAAGAGACCCAGTACTTC,CASSPPSQETQYF
.,.,TRBV7-8,TRBJ1-6,TGTGCCAGCAGCTTGCGTTTAGGGTTTAATTCACCCCTCCACTTT,CASSLRLGFNSPLHF
.,.,TRBV9,TRBJ2-2,TGTGCCAGCAGCCAAAACATAAACACCGGGGAGCTGTTTTTT,CASSQNINTGELFF
TRBD1,few,TRBV3-1/TRBV3-2,TRBJ1-2,TGTGCCAGCAGCCAGGGACAGAACTATGGCTACACCTTC,CASSQGQNYGYTF
TRBD1,.,TRBV14,TRBJ1-2,TGTGCCAGCAGCACTCCCGGGACAGTCTTCGACTATGGCTACACCTTC,CASSTPGTVFDYGYTF
TRBD1,.,TRBV6-5,TRBJ2-2,TGTGCCAGCAAGGGGACAGTCGCGAACACCGGGGAGCTGTTTTTT,CASKGTVANTGELFF
.,once,TRBV9,TRBJ1-1,TGTGCCAGCAGCGTAGCACGGAACACTGAAGCTTTCTTT,CASSVARNTEAFF
.,few,TRBV9,TRBJ2-3,TGTGCCAGCAGCGTAGGTCTGGGACAAAGCACAGATACGCAGTATTTT,CASSVGLGQSTDTQYF
.,.,TRBV7-2,TRBJ2-1,TGTGCCAGCAGCTTCGTCCTTAGACGGGACAATGAGCAGTTCTTC,CASSFVLRRDNEQFF
TRBD1,.,TRBV19,TRBJ1-1,TGTGCCAGTAGTAGAGGGGGCCTGAACACTGAAGCTTTCTTT,CASSRGGLNTEAFF
.,.,TRBV10-2,TRBJ2-5,TGCGCCAGCGCCTTACTTGGGGGGGCGAAGACCCAGTACTTC,CASALLGGAKTQYF
.,.,TRBV6-4,TRBJ2-6,TGTGCCAGCAGTGACGTCGGGGCCAACGTCCTGACTTTC,CASSDVGANVLTF
.,.,TRBV5-4,TRBJ2-5,TGTGCCAGCAGCTTGGTGTTGTCAGGGATTGAGACCCAGTACTTC,CASSLVLSGIETQYF
.,.,TRBV30,TRBJ1-2,TGTGCCCGGGACGAGAGGAACTATGGCTACACCTTC,CARDERNYGYTF
.,.,TRBV28,TRBJ1-1,TGTGCCAGCAGGGGAGCCACTGAAGCTTTCTTT,CASRGATEAFF
TRBD1,.,TRBV19,TRBJ2-2,TGTGCCAGCCAAAAGACAGGGGAAAACACCGGGGAGCTGTTTTTT,CASQKTGENTGELFF
.,.,TRBV5-4,TRBJ2-1,TGTGCCAGCAGCGTAAAGGGTGTCGATGAGCAGTTCTTC,CASSVKGVDEQFF
.,few,TRBV20-1,TRBJ2-1,TGCAGTGCTAGTTCGTATGTCAATGAGCAGTTCTTC,CSASSYVNEQFF
.,.,TRBV11-3,TRBJ2-5,TGTGCCAGCAGCCCTCGGGACTTCCAAGAGACCCAGTACTTC,CASSPRDFQETQYF
TRBD2,.,TRBV5-1,TRBJ2-2,TGCGCCAGCAGTACGCGACTAGCGTCCGCCGGGGAGCTGTTTTTT,CASSTRLASAGELFF
.,.,TRBV5-1,TRBJ2-2,TGCGCCAGCAGCTTCAATGGGGGCACCGGGGAGCTGTTTTTT,CASSFNGGTGELFF
.,.,TRBV14,TRBJ2-1,TGTGCCAGCAGCCAAGTTCAGGGGTTTAGCTCCTACAATGAGCAGTTCTTC,CASSQVQGFSSYNEQFF
TRBD1,.,TRBV4-1,TRBJ1-5,TGCGCCAGCAGCCCCCAGACAGGGGTAAATCAGCCCCAGCATTTT,CASSPQTGVNQPQHF
TRBD2,.,TRBV7-3,TRBJ2-1,TGTGCCAGCGGTCGGGGGGGAACCTACAATGAGCAGTTCTTC,CASGRGGTYNEQFF
TRBD1,.,TRBV15,TRBJ2-1,TGTGCCACCAGCCCAAACGCGGACAGGGGACAGTTCTTC,CATSPNADRGQFF